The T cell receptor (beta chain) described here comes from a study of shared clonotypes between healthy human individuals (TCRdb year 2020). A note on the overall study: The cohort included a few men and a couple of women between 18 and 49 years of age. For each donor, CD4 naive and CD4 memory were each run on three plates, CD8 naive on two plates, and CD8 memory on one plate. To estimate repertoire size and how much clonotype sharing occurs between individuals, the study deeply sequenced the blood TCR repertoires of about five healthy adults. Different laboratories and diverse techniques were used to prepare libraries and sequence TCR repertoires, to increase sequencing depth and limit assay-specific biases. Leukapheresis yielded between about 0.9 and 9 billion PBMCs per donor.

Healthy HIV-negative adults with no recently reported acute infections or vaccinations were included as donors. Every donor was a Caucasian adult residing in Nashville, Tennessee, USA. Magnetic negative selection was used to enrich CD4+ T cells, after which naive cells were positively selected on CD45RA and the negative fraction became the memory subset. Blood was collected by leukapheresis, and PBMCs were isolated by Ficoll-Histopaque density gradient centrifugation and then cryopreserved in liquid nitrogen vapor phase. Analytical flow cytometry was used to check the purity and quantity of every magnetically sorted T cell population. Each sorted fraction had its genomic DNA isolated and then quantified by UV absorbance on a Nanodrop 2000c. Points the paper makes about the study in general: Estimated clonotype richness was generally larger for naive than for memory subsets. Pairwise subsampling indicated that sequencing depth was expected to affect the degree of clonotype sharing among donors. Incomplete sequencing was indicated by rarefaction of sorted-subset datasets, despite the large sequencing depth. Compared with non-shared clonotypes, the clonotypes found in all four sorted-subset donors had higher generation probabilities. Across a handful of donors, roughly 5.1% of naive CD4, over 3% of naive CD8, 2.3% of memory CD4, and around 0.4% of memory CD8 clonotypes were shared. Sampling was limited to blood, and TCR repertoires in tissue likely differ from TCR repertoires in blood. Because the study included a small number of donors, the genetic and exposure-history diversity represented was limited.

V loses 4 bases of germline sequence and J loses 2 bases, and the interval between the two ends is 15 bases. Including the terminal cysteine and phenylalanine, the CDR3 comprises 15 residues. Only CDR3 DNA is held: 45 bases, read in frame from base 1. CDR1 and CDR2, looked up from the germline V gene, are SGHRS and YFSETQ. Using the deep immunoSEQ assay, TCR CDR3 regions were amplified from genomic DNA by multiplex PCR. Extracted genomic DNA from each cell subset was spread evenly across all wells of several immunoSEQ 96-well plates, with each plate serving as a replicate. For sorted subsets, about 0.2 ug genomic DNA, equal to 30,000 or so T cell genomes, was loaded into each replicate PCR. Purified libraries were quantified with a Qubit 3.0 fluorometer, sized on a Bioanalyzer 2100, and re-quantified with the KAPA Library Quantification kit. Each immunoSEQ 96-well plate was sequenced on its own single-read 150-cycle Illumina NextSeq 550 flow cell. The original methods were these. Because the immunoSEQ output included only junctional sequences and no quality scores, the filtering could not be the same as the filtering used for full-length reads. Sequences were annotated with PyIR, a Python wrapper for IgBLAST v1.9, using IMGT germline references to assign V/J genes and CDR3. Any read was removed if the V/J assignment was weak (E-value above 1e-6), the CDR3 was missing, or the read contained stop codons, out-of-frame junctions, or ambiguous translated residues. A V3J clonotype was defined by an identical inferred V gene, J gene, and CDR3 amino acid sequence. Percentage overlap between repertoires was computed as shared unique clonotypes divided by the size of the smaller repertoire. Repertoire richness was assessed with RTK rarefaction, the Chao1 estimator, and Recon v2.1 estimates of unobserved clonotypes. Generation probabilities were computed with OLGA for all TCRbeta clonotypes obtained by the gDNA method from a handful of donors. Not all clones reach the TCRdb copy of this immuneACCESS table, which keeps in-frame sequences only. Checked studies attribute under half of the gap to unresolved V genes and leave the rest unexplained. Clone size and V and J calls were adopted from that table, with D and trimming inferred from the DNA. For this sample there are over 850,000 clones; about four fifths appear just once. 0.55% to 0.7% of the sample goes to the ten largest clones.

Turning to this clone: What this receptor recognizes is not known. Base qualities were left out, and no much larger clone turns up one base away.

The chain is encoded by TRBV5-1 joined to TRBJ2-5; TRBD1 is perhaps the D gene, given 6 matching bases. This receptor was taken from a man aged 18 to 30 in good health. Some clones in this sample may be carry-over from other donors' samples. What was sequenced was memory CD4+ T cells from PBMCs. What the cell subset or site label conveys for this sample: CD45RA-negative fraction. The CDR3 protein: CASSPFGQGQETQYF. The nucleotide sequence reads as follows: TGCGCCAGCAGCCCCTTTGGGCAGGGGCAAGAGACCCAGTACTTC.